Listed here are 2 T cell receptor beta chains from one sample, sequenced in a study of T cell responses to AZD1222 COVID-19 vaccine. Sequencing used immunoSEQ multiplex PCR; TCRdb keeps in-frame clones, though not all of them. Found here are about 110,000 clones, around 90% of them singletons; the top ten hold approximately 4.8%. Specimen: peripheral blood, collected 28 days after the second AZD1222 dose. All receptors derive from an adult who received the AZD1222 COVID-19 vaccine.

The V and J genes are TRBV28 and TRBJ2-6; D is unresolved. The CDR3 runs to 15 residues. Germline values: CDR1 MDHEN, CDR2 SYDVKM. V gave up 5 bases and J gave up 1 base, with 9 bases separating them. Here the CDR3 reads CASSPSDSGANVLTF. DNA of the CDR3: TGTGCCAGCAGTCCATCGGATTCTGGGGCCAACGTCCTGACTTTC.

This rearrangement joins TRBV4-3 to TRBJ1-2, with 8 bases aligning to TRBD1. Germline-derived CDR1 and CDR2 are LGHNA and YSLEER. With 0 bases clipped from V and 6 bases from J, the junction kept 6 bases outside the gene matches. The CDR3 is 15 amino acids. CDR3: CASSQEWVQGDGYTF. CDR3 DNA: TGCGCCAGCAGCCAAGAATGGGTACAGGGGGATGGCTACACCTTC.